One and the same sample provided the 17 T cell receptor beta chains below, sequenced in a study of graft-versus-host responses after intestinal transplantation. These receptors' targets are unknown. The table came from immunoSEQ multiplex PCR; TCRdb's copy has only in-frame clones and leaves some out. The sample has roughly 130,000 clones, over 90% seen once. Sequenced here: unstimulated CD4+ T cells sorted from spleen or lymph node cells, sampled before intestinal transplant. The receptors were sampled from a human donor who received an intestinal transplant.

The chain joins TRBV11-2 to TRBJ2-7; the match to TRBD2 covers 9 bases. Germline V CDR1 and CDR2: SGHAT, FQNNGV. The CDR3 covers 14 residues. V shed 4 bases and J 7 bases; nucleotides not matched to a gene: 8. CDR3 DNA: TGTGCCAGCAGCTGGGGGACTAGCCCCTTGGAGCAGTACTTC. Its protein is CASSWGTSPLEQYF.

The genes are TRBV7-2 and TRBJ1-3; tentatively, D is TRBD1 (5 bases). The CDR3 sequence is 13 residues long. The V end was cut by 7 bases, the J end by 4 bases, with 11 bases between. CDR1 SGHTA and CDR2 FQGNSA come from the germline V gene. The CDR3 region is CASTAGQGNTIYF. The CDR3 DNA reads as TGTGCCAGCACCGCGGGGCAGGGAAACACCATATATTTT.

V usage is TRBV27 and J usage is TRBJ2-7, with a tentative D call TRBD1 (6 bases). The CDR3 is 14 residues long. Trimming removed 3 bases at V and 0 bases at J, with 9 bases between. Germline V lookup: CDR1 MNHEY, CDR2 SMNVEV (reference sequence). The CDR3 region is CASSFTGFSYEQYF. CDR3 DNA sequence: TGTGCCAGCAGTTTCACAGGGTTCTCCTACGAGCAGTACTTC.

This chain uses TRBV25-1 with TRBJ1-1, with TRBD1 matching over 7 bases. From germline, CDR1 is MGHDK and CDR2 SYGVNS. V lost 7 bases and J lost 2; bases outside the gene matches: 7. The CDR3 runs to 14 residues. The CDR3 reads CASTPRTGNTEAFF. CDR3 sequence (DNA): TGTGCCAGCACTCCCCGGACAGGTAACACTGAAGCTTTCTTT.

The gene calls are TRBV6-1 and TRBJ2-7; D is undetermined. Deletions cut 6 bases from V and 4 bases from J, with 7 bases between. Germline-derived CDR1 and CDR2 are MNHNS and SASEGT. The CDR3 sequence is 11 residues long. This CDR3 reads CASRDLYEQYF. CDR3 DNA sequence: TGTGCCAGCAGAGACCTATACGAGCAGTACTTC.

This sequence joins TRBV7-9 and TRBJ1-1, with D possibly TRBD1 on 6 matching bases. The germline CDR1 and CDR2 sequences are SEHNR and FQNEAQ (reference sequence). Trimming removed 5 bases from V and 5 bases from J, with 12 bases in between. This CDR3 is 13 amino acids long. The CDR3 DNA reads TGTGCCAGCAGCCCTGACAGGTGGACTGAAGCTTTCTTT. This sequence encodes CASSPDRWTEAFF.

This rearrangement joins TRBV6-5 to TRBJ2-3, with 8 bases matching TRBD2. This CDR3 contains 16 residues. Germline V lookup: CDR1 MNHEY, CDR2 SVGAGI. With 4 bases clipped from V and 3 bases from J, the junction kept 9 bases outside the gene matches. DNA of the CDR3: TGTGCCAGCAGTTCCTCAAGCGGGAGCAGGACAGATACGCAGTATTTT. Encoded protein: CASSSSSGSRTDTQYF.

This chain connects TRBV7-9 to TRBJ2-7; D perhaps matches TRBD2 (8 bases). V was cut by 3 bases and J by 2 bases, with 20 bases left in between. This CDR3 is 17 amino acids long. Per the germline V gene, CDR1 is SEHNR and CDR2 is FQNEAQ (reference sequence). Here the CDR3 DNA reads TGTGCCAGCAGCTTGGGACAGTTGACTAGCGTTCCCTACGAGCAGTACTTC. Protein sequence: CASSLGQLTSVPYEQYF.

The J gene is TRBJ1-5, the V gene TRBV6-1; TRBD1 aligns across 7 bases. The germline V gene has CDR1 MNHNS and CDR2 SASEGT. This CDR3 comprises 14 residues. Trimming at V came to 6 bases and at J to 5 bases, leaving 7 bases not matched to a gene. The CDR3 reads CASSPTGADQPQHF. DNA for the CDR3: TGTGCCAGCAGCCCAACAGGGGCGGATCAGCCCCAGCATTTT.

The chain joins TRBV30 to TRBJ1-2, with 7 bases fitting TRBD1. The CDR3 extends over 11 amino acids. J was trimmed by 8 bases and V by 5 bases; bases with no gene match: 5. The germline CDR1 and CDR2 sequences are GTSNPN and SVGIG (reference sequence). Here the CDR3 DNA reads TGTGCCTGGGGGGGAGGGGGCGGCTACACCTTC. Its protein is CAWGGGGGYTF.

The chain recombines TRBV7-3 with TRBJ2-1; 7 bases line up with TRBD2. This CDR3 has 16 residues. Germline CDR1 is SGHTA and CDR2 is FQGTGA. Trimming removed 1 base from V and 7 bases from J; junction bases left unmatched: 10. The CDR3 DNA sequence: TGTGCCAGCAGCTTAATAGGGGCGGGAGTAGGGAATGAGCAGTTCTTC. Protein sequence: CASSLIGAGVGNEQFF.

The CDR3: CASSLDRSYGYTF. The CDR3 DNA is TGTGCCAGCAGTTTAGACAGGTCCTATGGCTACACCTTC. The genes are TRBV5-4 and TRBJ1-2, with D possibly being TRBD1 (6 bases). This CDR3 is 13 amino acids long. V was trimmed by 5 bases and J by 4 bases, leaving 12 bases between them. Germline V gene data show CDR1 as SGHNT and CDR2 as YYREEE (reference sequence).

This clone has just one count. DNA of the CDR3: TGTGCCAGCAGTTTCCGGGGGGGCAGCGGTGAAAAACTGTTTTTT. This gives the protein CASSFRGGSGEKLFF. V is TRBV6-5 and J is TRBJ1-4; the D gene is possibly TRBD1 (6 bases). V dropped 4 bases and J dropped 7 bases, with 16 bases sitting between them. Germline V gives CDR1 MNHEY, CDR2 SVGAGI. This CDR3 has 15 residues.

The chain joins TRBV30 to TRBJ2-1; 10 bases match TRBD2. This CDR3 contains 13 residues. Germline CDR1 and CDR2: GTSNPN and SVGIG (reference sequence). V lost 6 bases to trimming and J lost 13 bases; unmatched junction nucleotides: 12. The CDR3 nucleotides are TGTGCCTGTTTCCCGAGAGCGGGAGGGCCTCAGTTCTTC. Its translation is CACFPRAGGPQFF. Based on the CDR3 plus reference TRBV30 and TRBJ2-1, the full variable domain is SQTIHQWPATLVQPVGSPLSLECTVEGTSNPNLYWYRQAAGRGLQLLFYSVGIGQISSEVPQNLSASRPQDRQFILSSKKLLLSDSGFYLCACFPRAGGPQFFGPGTRLTVL.

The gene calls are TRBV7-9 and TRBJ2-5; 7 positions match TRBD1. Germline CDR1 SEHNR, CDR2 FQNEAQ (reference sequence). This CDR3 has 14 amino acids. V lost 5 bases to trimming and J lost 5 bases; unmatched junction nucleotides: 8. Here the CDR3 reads CASSATGVGETQYF. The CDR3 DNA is TGTGCCAGCAGCGCCACAGGGGTTGGGGAGACCCAGTACTTC. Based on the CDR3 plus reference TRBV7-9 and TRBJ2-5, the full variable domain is DTGVSQNPRHKITKRGQNVTFRCDPISEHNRLYWYRQTLGQGPEFLTYFQNEAQLEKSRLLSDRFSAERPKGSFSTLEIQRTEQGDSAMYLCASSATGVGETQYFGPGTRLLVL.

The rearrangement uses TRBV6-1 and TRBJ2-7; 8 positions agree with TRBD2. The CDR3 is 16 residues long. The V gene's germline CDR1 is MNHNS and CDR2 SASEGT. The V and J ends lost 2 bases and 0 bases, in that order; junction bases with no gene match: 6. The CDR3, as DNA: TGTGCCAGCAGTGAACATAGTCTAGCGGGCTCCTACGAGCAGTACTTC. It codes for CASSEHSLAGSYEQYF.

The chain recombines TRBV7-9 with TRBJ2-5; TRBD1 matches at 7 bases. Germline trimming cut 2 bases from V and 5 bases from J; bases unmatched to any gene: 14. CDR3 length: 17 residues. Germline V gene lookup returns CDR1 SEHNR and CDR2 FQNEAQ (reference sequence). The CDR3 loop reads CASSLTVMRSGGETQYF. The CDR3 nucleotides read TGTGCCAGCAGCTTAACAGTAATGCGGTCAGGGGGTGAGACCCAGTACTTC.